This T cell receptor beta chain was identified in a study of CD8 T cells in ankylosing spondylitis. Findings of the study overall: There was a TCR beta motif, made of several highly homologous variants, that appeared characteristic of ankylosing spondylitis blood. Enrichment of disease-linked clones was reportedly significant in matched ankylosing spondylitis synovial fluid.

Deletions cut 0 bases from V and 0 bases from J, with 9 bases between. The CDR3 is 15 amino acids. Germline-derived CDR1 and CDR2 are GTSNPN and SVGIG (reference sequence). This clonotype came up once. Its specificity is unknown. Quantitative 5'-RACE with molecular barcodes was used to make the TCR beta libraries. TCRdb ran MiXCR on the 5' RACE reads and lists one entry per CDR3 protein. The repertoire holds 250,000 to 350,000 distinct CDR3 sequences, with 15% to 25% as singletons. The receptor comes from a male donor with ankylosing spondylitis or in good health (not recorded which). V is TRBV30 and J is TRBJ1-3; unclear D gene. The sample consisted of blood, either unsorted or a sorted T cell fraction (not recorded which). The CDR3 is CAWSVIRGSGNTIYF. CDR3 bases: TGTGCCTGGAGTGTGATCCGGGGCTCTGGAAACACCATATATTTT. Full variable domain (missing parts from reference TRBV30 and TRBJ1-3): SQTIHQWPATLVQPVGSPLSLECTVEGTSNPNLYWYRQAAGRGLQLLFYSVGIGQISSEVPQNLSASRPQDRQFILSSKKLLLSDSGFYLCAWSVIRGSGNTIYFGEGSWLTVV.